This is a list of T cell receptor beta chains from one sample in a study of blood T cell repertoires in COVID-19. The method was immunoSEQ multiplex PCR; TCRdb's version includes in-frame clones alone and lacks a portion of them. The repertoire includes approximately 120,000 clones, around 81% of them detected once, and roughly 4% sits in the top ten. Sequenced input: peripheral blood. These receptors were collected from a woman in her forties or fifties with acute or convalescent COVID-19. Each CDR3 is given with its conserved first and last residue. The order of the fields is V gene, J gene, D gene, clone size, CDR3 DNA, CDR3 protein. A D gene is named only where the DNA matches it firmly. Only part of the rows carry a size: once, few, many, or a class if the clone is expanded.

TRBV11-2,TRBJ1-2,NA,NA,TGTGCCAGCAGTAATCCAGGTCCAAACTATGGCTACACCTTC,CASSNPGPNYGYTF
TRBV15,TRBJ2-3,TRBD2,NA,TGTGCCACCAGCAGAGCTAGCGGGGGGGCAGATACGCAGTATTTT,CATSRASGGADTQYF
TRBV4-2,TRBJ1-5,NA,once,TGTGCCAGCAGCCAAGGACAGAGCAATCAGCCCCAGCATTTT,CASSQGQSNQPQHF
TRBV11-2,TRBJ1-2,TRBD1,few,TGTGCCAGCAGCTTAGAGCCGGGACAGTCCTATGGCTACACCTTC,CASSLEPGQSYGYTF
TRBV6-5,TRBJ1-1,NA,once,TGTGCCAGCAGTTCACAGGGAAAAGAAGCTTTCTTT,CASSSQGKEAFF
TRBV28,TRBJ2-7,NA,NA,TGTGCCAGCACTCTTCGGGGTATGTCCTACGAGCAGTACTTC,CASTLRGMSYEQYF
TRBV4-2,TRBJ1-6,TRBD1,few,TGTGCCAGCAGCCCCCCGACAGGGGGAAATAATTCACCCCTCCACTTT,CASSPPTGGNNSPLHF
TRBV6-2/TRBV6-3,TRBJ2-3,TRBD1,NA,TGTGCCAGCAGTTACAGCAGGGGGCGCACAGATACGCAGTATTTT,CASSYSRGRTDTQYF
TRBV27,TRBJ2-1,NA,NA,TGTGCCAGCTGCCCTAGTAACACCAATAAGCAGTTCTTC,CASCPSNTNKQFF
TRBV19,TRBJ1-4,TRBD1,NA,TGTGCCAGTAGTACCGGGACAGCAATTAATGAAAAACTGTTTTTT,CASSTGTAINEKLFF
TRBV19,TRBJ2-5,NA,NA,TGTGCCAGTAGTAGAGCGGCGGGGGAGACCCAGTACTTC,CASSRAAGETQYF
TRBV5-6,TRBJ2-2,TRBD1,NA,TGTGCCAGCCTTTATCCGGGACAGGGGAACACCGGGGAGCTGTTTTTT,CASLYPGQGNTGELFF
TRBV2,TRBJ1-3,NA,NA,TGTGCCAGCAGGGTTAGTCCAGGAAACACCATATATTTT,CASRVSPGNTIYF
TRBV10-3,TRBJ2-1,NA,NA,TGTGCCATCTCCCGGGACAACAATGAGCAGTTCTTC,CAISRDNNEQFF
TRBV29-1,TRBJ2-1,NA,NA,TGCAGCGTGGGGGCAAGGGGTGAGCAGTTCTTC,CSVGARGEQFF
TRBV19,TRBJ1-6,TRBD1,NA,TGTGCCTCCAGTGTGGGACAGCCAATTCTAGGCCCCGATTCACCCCTCCACTTT,CASSVGQPILGPDSPLHF
TRBV7-2,TRBJ2-4,NA,NA,TGTGCCAGCAGCTTACTTGGACTACAGATCAAAAACATTCAGTACTTC,CASSLLGLQIKNIQYF
TRBV21-1,TRBJ1-1,NA,once,TGTGCCAGCAGCAAAGAACCTCCCACAGGGGCAGCAGACACTGAAGCTTTCTTT,CASSKEPPTGAADTEAFF
TRBV5-1,TRBJ1-1,NA,NA,TGCGCCAGCAGCTTGGAACGGGGAGGGACTGAAGCTTTCTTT,CASSLERGGTEAFF
TRBV5-1,TRBJ1-3,TRBD1,NA,TGCGCCAGCAGCTTGGACCGCCAGGGGGAAAACACCATATATTTT,CASSLDRQGENTIYF
TRBV6-5,TRBJ2-5,TRBD1,NA,TGTGCCAGCACCGAACAGGGGGTGAAGACCCAGTACTTC,CASTEQGVKTQYF
TRBV2,TRBJ2-6,NA,NA,TGTGCCAGCATCCGAGAGTCGTCTGGGGCCAACGTCCTGACTTTC,CASIRESSGANVLTF
TRBV5-4,TRBJ2-1,TRBD2,NA,TGTGCCAGCAGCTTGGAACGGGAGGGTTTCGATGAGCAGTTCTTC,CASSLEREGFDEQFF
TRBV10-3,TRBJ1-2,TRBD1,few,TGTGCCATCAGGGGACAGGGGAACTATGGCTACACCTTC,CAIRGQGNYGYTF
TRBV5-4,TRBJ2-5,TRBD1,NA,TGTGCCAGCAGCTCGAGGACAGGGGAGACCCAGTACTTC,CASSSRTGETQYF
TRBV29-1,TRBJ2-5,NA,NA,TGCAGCGTTTTTAAGGGGGGGGAGACCCAGTACTTC,CSVFKGGETQYF
TRBV4-1,TRBJ2-3,TRBD1,NA,TGCGCCAGCAGCCAAGATGACAGGGGCCGTTGGGATACGCAGTATTTT,CASSQDDRGRWDTQYF
TRBV10-2,TRBJ1-6,NA,NA,TGCGCCAGCAGTGAGTCCGCAGCAGGCACCTATAATTCACCCCTCCACTTT,CASSESAAGTYNSPLHF
TRBV6-5,TRBJ1-6,TRBD1,NA,TGTGCCAGCAGTACCGACAGGGACTATAATTCACCCCTCCACTTT,CASSTDRDYNSPLHF
TRBV28,TRBJ1-5,NA,NA,TGTGCCAGCATCGACCCGGTAGGGGGTTATCAGCCCCAGCATTTT,CASIDPVGGYQPQHF
TRBV27,TRBJ1-6,TRBD1,NA,TGTGCCAGCACCCCACTTGCGGGACAGGGGTTCTCACCCCTCCACTTT,CASTPLAGQGFSPLHF
TRBV5-1,TRBJ2-3,TRBD1,NA,TGCGCCAGCAGCGTGGGGACAGCGTCAGATACGCAGTATTTT,CASSVGTASDTQYF
TRBV30,TRBJ1-5,NA,NA,TGTGCCTGGAGTGAACAGAATAGCAATCAGCCCCAGCATTTT,CAWSEQNSNQPQHF
TRBV24-1,TRBJ1-4,NA,NA,TGTGCCGTCCAGGGAGGACGAAATGAAAAACTGTTTTTT,CAVQGGRNEKLFF